This passage covers 3 T cell receptor beta chains from one sample sequenced in a study of blood T cell repertoires in COVID-19. Profiled with immunoSEQ multiplex PCR; TCRdb holds only in-frame clones, not every one. The repertoire holds about 180,000 clones, with more than 65% as singletons. The sequenced sample consisted of PBMCs or T cells enriched from blood (not recorded which). These receptor sequences come from a man in his sixties who had recovered from COVID-19.

V and J are TRBV11-3 and TRBJ2-2; TRBD2 matches 8 bases. Germline lookup yields CDR1 SGHNT and CDR2 YENEEA. CDR3 length: 15 amino acids. Losses at the gene ends were 5 bases for V and 4 bases for J; bases not matched to a gene: 6. The CDR3 protein is CASSATSESTGELFF. The CDR3 DNA follows: TGTGCCAGCAGCGCGACTAGCGAAAGCACCGGGGAGCTGTTTTTT.

This chain uses TRBV11-3 with TRBJ2-2; no firm D call. V shed 5 bases and J shed 3 bases, with 4 bases lying between them. The CDR3 is 12 residues long. CDR1 is SGHNT, CDR2 YENEEA, per germline. CDR3 nucleotides: TGTGCCAGCAGCCCGTACACCGGGGAGCTGTTTTTT. Its translation is CASSPYTGELFF.

The genes are TRBV13 and TRBJ2-2; 15 bases are shared with TRBD2. The CDR3 has 17 amino acids. V lost 1 base, J lost 8 bases, and 5 bases stayed unmatched. The V gene's germline CDR1 is PRHDT and CDR2 FYEKMQ (reference sequence). The CDR3 here is CASSLAGTSGRTGELFF. DNA for the CDR3: TGTGCCAGCAGCTTAGCTGGGACTAGCGGGAGGACTGGGGAGCTGTTTTTT. Full variable domain (rest looked up from reference TRBV13 and TRBJ2-2): AAGVIQSPRHLIKEKRETATLKCYPIPRHDTVYWYQQGPGQDPQFLISFYEKMQSDKGSIPDRFSAQQFSDYHSELNMSSLELGDSALYFCASSLAGTSGRTGELFFGEGSRLTVL.